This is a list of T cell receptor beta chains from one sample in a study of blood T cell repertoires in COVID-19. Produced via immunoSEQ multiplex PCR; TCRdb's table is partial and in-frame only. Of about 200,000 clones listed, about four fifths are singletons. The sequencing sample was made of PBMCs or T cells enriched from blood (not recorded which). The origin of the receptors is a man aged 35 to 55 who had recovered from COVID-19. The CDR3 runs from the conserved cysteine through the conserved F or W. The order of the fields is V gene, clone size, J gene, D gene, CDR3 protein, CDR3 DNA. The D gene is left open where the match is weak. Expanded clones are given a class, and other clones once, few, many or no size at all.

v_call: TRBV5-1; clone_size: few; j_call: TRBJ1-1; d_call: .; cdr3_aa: CASSLQGSNTEAFF; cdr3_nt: TGCGCCAGCAGCTTGCAGGGTTCGAACACTGAAGCTTTCTTT
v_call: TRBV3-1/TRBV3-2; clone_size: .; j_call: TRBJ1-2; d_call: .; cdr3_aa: CASSQGSIGPAGHTF; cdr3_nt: TGTGCCAGCAGCCAAGGAAGCATCGGACCGGCGGGCCACACCTTC
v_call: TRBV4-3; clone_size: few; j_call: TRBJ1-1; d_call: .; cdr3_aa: CASSQYEGISEAFF; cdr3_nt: TGCGCCAGCAGCCAATATGAGGGAATCTCTGAAGCTTTCTTT
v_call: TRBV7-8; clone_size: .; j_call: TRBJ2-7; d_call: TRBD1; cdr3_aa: CASSPRTGDEQYF; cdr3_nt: TGTGCCAGCAGCCCCCGGACAGGGGACGAGCAGTACTTC
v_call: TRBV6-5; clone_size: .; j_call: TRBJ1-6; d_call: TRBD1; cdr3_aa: CASSYQQGRGSPLHF; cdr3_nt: TGTGCCAGCAGTTACCAACAGGGGAGAGGTTCACCCCTCCACTTT
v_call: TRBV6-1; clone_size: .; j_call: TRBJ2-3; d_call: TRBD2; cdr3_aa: CASSDIAGASTDTQYF; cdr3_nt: TGTGCCAGCAGTGATATAGCGGGAGCTAGCACAGATACGCAGTATTTT
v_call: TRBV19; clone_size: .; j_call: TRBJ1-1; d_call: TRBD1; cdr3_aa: CASSIGGTGLAFF; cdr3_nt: TGTGCCAGTAGTATTGGTGGGACAGGCTTAGCTTTCTTT
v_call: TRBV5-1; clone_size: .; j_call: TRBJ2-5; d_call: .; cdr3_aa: CASSLVQGQETQYF; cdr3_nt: TGCGCCAGCAGCTTGGTGCAGGGGCAAGAGACCCAGTACTTC
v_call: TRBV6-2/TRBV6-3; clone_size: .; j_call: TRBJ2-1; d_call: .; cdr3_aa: CASSYRGFSYNEQFF; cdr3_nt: TGTGCCAGCAGTTACAGAGGGTTCTCCTACAATGAGCAGTTCTTC
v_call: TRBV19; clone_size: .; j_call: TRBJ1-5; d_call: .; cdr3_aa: CASSSGHNQPQHF; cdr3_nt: TGTGCCAGTAGTTCGGGTCACAATCAGCCCCAGCATTTT
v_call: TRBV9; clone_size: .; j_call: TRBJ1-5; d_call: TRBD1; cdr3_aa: CASSVEDRGDQPQHF; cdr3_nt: TGTGCCAGCAGCGTAGAGGACAGGGGTGATCAGCCCCAGCATTTT